These 18 T cell receptor beta chains were sequenced from one sample in a study of T cell changes during pregnancy in multiple sclerosis. Using immunoSEQ multiplex PCR, the repertoire was profiled, and TCRdb retains in-frame clones only, with some absent. The sample consists of roughly 100,000 clones, about 91% of them appearing once. The sequenced sample was peripheral blood, obtained in the second trimester of pregnancy. These receptors were obtained from a female donor with multiple sclerosis, enrolled in a pregnancy study.

The V gene is TRBV19, the J gene TRBJ2-7; 7 positions agree with TRBD1. With V trimmed by 5 bases and J by 3 bases, 10 bases remained unmatched. Germline V gene sequence: CDR1 LNHDA, CDR2 SQIVND (reference sequence). The CDR3 sequence is 15 residues long. In DNA form, the CDR3 reads TGTGCCAGTAGTCGTACAGGGGATGGGAACTACGAGCAGTACTTC. Its protein is CASSRTGDGNYEQYF.

The J gene is TRBJ2-2, the V gene TRBV18, with D possibly matching TRBD1 (5 bases). V was clipped by 3 bases and J by 5 bases, with 7 bases between them. Germline V gene sequence: CDR1 KGHSH, CDR2 LQKENI. The CDR3 extends over 13 amino acids. The CDR3 loop reads CASSPTVTGELFF. The DNA of the CDR3 is TGTGCCAGCTCACCGACAGTTACCGGGGAGCTGTTTTTT.

As regards this clone: The junction does not match germline at one end; this may be a read error. The chain combines TRBV2 with TRBJ2-7; D is perhaps TRBD2 (6 bases). Per germline, CDR1 SNHLY and CDR2 FYNNEI. This CDR3 has 12 amino acids. CDR3 coding DNA: TGTGCCAGCAGTGAATCTTGGAGGGTCGCTGTCTTC. As protein: CASSESWRVAVF.

The rearrangement joins TRBV28 to TRBJ2-2, with 8 bases lining up with TRBD2. From germline, CDR1 is MDHEN and CDR2 SYDVKM. V shed 2 bases and J 7 bases; nucleotides not matched to a gene: 6. The CDR3 totals 15 residues. DNA of the CDR3: TGTGCCAGCAGTTTACGGGGGGGCCTGGGCGGGGAGCTGTTTTTT. Its protein product is CASSLRGGLGGELFF.

This chain joins TRBV2 and TRBJ1-2; no firm D call. CDR1 and CDR2 from the germline V gene are SNHLY and FYNNEI. Deletions cut 7 bases from V and 0 bases from J, with 12 bases between. The length of the CDR3 is 14 residues. The CDR3 here is CASNGRLANYGYTF. CDR3 in DNA: TGTGCCAGCAACGGGAGATTAGCTAACTATGGCTACACCTTC.

CDR3 sequence reads: CASSQEVYASGSDWDTQYF. The CDR3 DNA reads TGCGCCAGCAGCCAAGAGGTGTATGCAAGCGGGAGCGATTGGGATACGCAGTATTTT. The chain employs TRBV4-1 and TRBJ2-3, with 8 positions matching TRBD2. The CDR3 sequence is 19 residues long. The V gene end was trimmed by 0 bases and the J gene end by 6 bases; junction bases not matched to a gene: 17. In germline, CDR1 is MGHRA, CDR2 YSYEKL.

V gene TRBV27 combines with J gene TRBJ2-6; 9 bases line up with TRBD1. The germline CDR1 and CDR2 sequences are MNHEY and SMNVEV (reference sequence). This CDR3 is 17 amino acids long. After removal of 6 bases from V and 1 base from J, the junction contained 7 bases not matched to a gene. CDR3 protein: CASRDRGRVSGANVLTF. The CDR3 DNA reads as TGTGCCAGCAGGGACAGGGGAAGGGTTTCTGGGGCCAACGTCCTGACTTTC.

The rearrangement uses TRBV7-9 and TRBJ2-7; 12 bases fit TRBD1. Unmatched junction bases numbered 2, after V lost 3 bases and J lost 5 bases. CDR1 and CDR2 from the germline V gene are SEHNR and FQNEAQ (reference sequence). This CDR3 has 14 amino acids. The CDR3 nucleotides read TGTGCCAGCAGCTTCGGGACAGGGGGCGACGAGCAGTACTTC. This gives the protein CASSFGTGGDEQYF.

This clone has a single count. J is TRBJ1-2 and V is TRBV9, with a possible D match to TRBD1 (5 bases). The CDR3 is 14 amino acids. CDR1 is SGDLS and CDR2 is YYNGEE in the germline V gene. V was clipped by 0 bases and J by 8 bases, with 14 bases between them. The CDR3 loop is CASSVAWRGGGYTF. In nucleotides, the CDR3 is TGTGCCAGCAGCGTAGCTTGGAGGGGTGGGGGCTACACCTTC.

The rearrangement links TRBV30 to TRBJ1-2, with D possibly matching TRBD1 (5 bases). Germline assignment: CDR1 GTSNPN and CDR2 SVGIG (reference sequence). The CDR3 has 13 amino acids. V was pared by 0 bases and J by 2 bases, with 7 bases between. In DNA, the CDR3 is TGTGCCTGGAGTGTGGGACTGAACTATGGCTACACCTTC. It is translated as CAWSVGLNYGYTF. Using reference TRBV30 and TRBJ1-2 for the parts outside the CDR3, the full variable domain is SQTIHQWPATLVQPVGSPLSLECTVEGTSNPNLYWYRQAAGRGLQLLFYSVGIGQISSEVPQNLSASRPQDRQFILSSKKLLLSDSGFYLCAWSVGLNYGYTFGSGTRLTVV.

This chain connects TRBV2 to TRBJ2-2; TRBD2 aligns across 11 bases. In germline, CDR1 is SNHLY, CDR2 FYNNEI. Trimming removed 6 bases from V and 3 bases from J; junction bases left unmatched: 9. CDR3 length: 17 amino acids. The CDR3 loop reads CASSGSPSGRYTGELFF. Here the CDR3 DNA reads TGTGCCAGCAGCGGTTCGCCTAGCGGGAGGTACACCGGGGAGCTGTTTTTT.

J is TRBJ2-7 and V is TRBV13; 16 bases are a match to TRBD2. The J segment lost 5 bases and the V segment lost 5 bases, leaving 6 bases of the junction unmatched. Germline V gene sequence: CDR1 PRHDT, CDR2 FYEKMQ (reference sequence). The length of the CDR3 is 16 residues. Here the CDR3 reads CASSPGTSGRADEQYF. CDR3 coding DNA: TGTGCCAGCAGCCCCGGGACTAGCGGGAGGGCCGACGAGCAGTACTTC.

The chain joins TRBV4-2 to TRBJ2-1, with a weak D call TRBD2 (6 bases). The length of the CDR3 is 16 residues. The V end was cut by 4 bases, the J end by 5 bases, with 18 bases between. Per germline, CDR1 LGHNA and CDR2 YNFKEQ. This CDR3 is CASSPRGMTANNEQFF. The CDR3 DNA sequence: TGTGCCAGCAGCCCCCGCGGGATGACCGCTAACAATGAGCAGTTCTTC.

V usage is TRBV28 and J usage is TRBJ1-2; D is undetermined. Trimming took off 4 bases at V and 7 bases at J, with 13 bases between the two ends. The CDR3 sequence is 13 residues long. From germline, CDR1 is MDHEN and CDR2 SYDVKM. The CDR3 sequence: CASSSNPAGGYTF. In nucleotides, the CDR3 is TGTGCCAGCAGTTCCAATCCGGCGGGTGGCTACACCTTC.

The chain couples TRBV9 to TRBJ2-7, with 7 positions matching TRBD2. This CDR3 is 14 amino acids long. The ends lost 0 bases at V and 6 bases at J; junction bases unmatched: 6. The germline CDR1 and CDR2 sequences are SGDLS and YYNGEE. CDR3 nucleotides: TGTGCCAGCAGCGTAGGGGGGAGGGCCGCCGAGCAGTACTTC. This encodes CASSVGGRAAEQYF.

The V call is TRBV29-1, the J call TRBJ1-5; D remains unclear. The CDR3 is 14 residues long. V was trimmed by 6 bases and J by 2 bases, leaving 14 bases between them. CDR1 and CDR2 (germline): SQVTM, ANQGSEA. The CDR3 loop reads CSVRPGVGNQPQHF. The CDR3 DNA sequence: TGCAGCGTGAGGCCTGGTGTGGGCAATCAGCCCCAGCATTTT.

J is TRBJ1-2 and V is TRBV28, with 7 nucleotides matching TRBD1. With 6 bases clipped from V and 6 bases from J, the junction kept 19 bases outside the gene matches. Germline CDR1 MDHEN, CDR2 SYDVKM. This CDR3 is built from 17 residues. Here the CDR3 DNA reads TGTGCCAGCAGACCGTTAAGGGCTCCTGACAGGGAGAATGGCTACACCTTC. The encoded protein is CASRPLRAPDRENGYTF.

The chain uses TRBV30 and TRBJ1-1; D is undetermined. The CDR3 is 12 amino acids. Trimming left V 2 bases short and J 5 bases short, with 9 bases between. Germline assignment: CDR1 GTSNPN and CDR2 SVGIG (reference sequence). For the CDR3, the DNA is TGTGCCTGGAGTAGGAGCGAGACTGAAGCTTTCTTT. Protein: CAWSRSETEAFF.